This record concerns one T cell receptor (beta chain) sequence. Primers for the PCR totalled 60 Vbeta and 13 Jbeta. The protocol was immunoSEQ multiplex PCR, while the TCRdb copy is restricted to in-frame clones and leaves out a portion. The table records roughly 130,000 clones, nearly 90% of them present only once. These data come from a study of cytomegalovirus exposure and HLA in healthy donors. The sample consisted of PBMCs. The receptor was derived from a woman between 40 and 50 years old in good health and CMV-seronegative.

The CDR3 DNA reads as TGTGCCAGCAGTGCCTCTCGTTCCTCCTACGAGCAGTACTTC. It is translated as CASSASRSSYEQYF. This sequence joins TRBV6-1 and TRBJ2-7; D gene ambiguous. Germline V lookup: CDR1 MNHNS, CDR2 SASEGT. The CDR3 loop spans 14 amino acids. V shed 4 bases and J shed 0 bases, with 10 bases lying between them.